One sample yielded the 2 T cell receptor beta chains listed below, sequenced in a study of T-cell reconstitution after alpha-beta-depleted transplantation in children. Preparation of the TCRbeta library was carried out with unique molecular identifiers. TCRdb analysed the PCR reads with MiXCR anew, one entry per CDR3 protein. The sample shows 480,000 or so distinct CDR3 sequences, roughly 10% of them seen only once. The starting material was PBMCs, obtained before TCRalphabeta/CD19-depleted stem cell transplant. The receptors stem from a child aged 2 to 10 with inherited bone marrow failure, due to receive a stem cell transplant.

This clonotype was recorded only once. This may stem from a read error, because a much larger clone lies one nucleotide away. The V and J genes are TRBV12-3 or TRBV12-4 and TRBJ2-1, with D perhaps matching TRBD2 (5 bases). V dropped 1 base and J dropped 8 bases, with 15 bases sitting between them. The CDR3 has 15 residues. CDR3 in amino acids: CASSLDSRVFDEQFF. CDR3 nucleotide sequence: TGTGCCAGCAGTTTAGACTCGCGGGTATTCGATGAGCAGTTCTTC.

The sample holds many counts of this clonotype. This sequence joins TRBV6-1 and TRBJ2-1; TRBD2 matches at 10 bases. With V trimmed by 7 bases and J by 4 bases, 4 bases remained unmatched. The germline V gene encodes CDR1 MNHNS and CDR2 SASEGT. The CDR3 has 14 amino acids. The CDR3 DNA sequence: TGTGCCAGCATCGGACTAGCGGCTTACAATGAGCAGTTCTTC. It is translated as CASIGLAAYNEQFF.